Listed below are T cell receptor beta chains from one sample, sequenced in a study of cytomegalovirus exposure and HLA in healthy donors. Libraries were prepared by immunoSEQ multiplex PCR; TCRdb keeps only in-frame clonotypes and omits some of them. Among under 200,000 clones, about 80% were seen once, and the ten largest hold 9.5% to 10%. Input material: PBMCs. The source is a man aged 18 to 29 in good health and CMV-seropositive. Both conserved end residues are part of each CDR3. A D gene is named only where the DNA matches it firmly.

>TRBV6-1|NA|TRBJ1-3
CASSDARGYTIYF
TGTGCCAGCAGTGATGCCCGGGGGTACACCATATATTTT
>TRBV29-1|NA|TRBJ1-1
CSVAATGMNTEAFF
TGCAGCGTTGCCGCGACAGGAATGAACACTGAAGCTTTCTTT
>TRBV6-5|NA|TRBJ1-6
CASTRQNNSPLHF
TGTGCCAGCACGAGACAGAATAATTCACCCCTCCACTTT
>TRBV7-8|NA|TRBJ2-5
CASSLAGRNLQETQYF
TGTGCCAGCAGCTTAGCCGGTAGAAACCTTCAAGAGACCCAGTACTTC
>TRBV18|NA|TRBJ1-2
CASSRTDSGSGYTF
TGTGCCAGCTCACGAACGGACTCAGGCAGTGGCTACACCTTC
>TRBV7-9|NA|TRBJ1-5
CASSGQSNQPQHF
TGTGCCAGCAGCGGACAGTCTAATCAGCCCCAGCATTTT
>TRBV5-1|NA|TRBJ2-1
CASSLDGFGVEQFF
TGCGCCAGCAGCTTGGATGGGTTCGGAGTTGAGCAGTTCTTC
>TRBV6-6|TRBD2|TRBJ2-7
CASSYELAGYEQYF
TGTGCCAGCAGTTACGAACTAGCGGGCTACGAGCAGTACTTC
>TRBV7-9|NA|TRBJ2-7
CASSSKYEQYF
TGTGCCAGCAGCTCCAAATACGAGCAGTACTTC
>TRBV2|NA|TRBJ2-7
CASSVADYEQYF
TGTGCCAGCAGTGTGGCGGACTACGAGCAGTACTTC
>TRBV6-1|TRBD1|TRBJ2-2
CASSAGTGVIPGELFF
TGTGCCAGCAGTGCGGGGACAGGGGTTATCCCCGGGGAGCTGTTTTTT
>TRBV11-2|NA|TRBJ2-7
CASSLDRAGVVQYF
TGTGCCAGCAGCTTAGATCGGGCAGGGGTGGTGCAGTACTTC
>TRBV15|TRBD1|TRBJ1-3
CATSREAGGIINTIYF
TGTGCCACCAGCAGAGAGGCAGGGGGTATCATAAACACCATATATTTT
>TRBV4-1|NA|TRBJ1-3
CASSQGIGLSGGNTIYF
TGCGCCAGCAGCCAAGGGATCGGCCTCTCGGGAGGAAACACCATATATTTT
>TRBV27|NA|TRBJ1-5
CASSSYRDQPQHF
TGTGCCAGCAGTTCTTACAGAGATCAGCCCCAGCATTTT
>TRBV5-4|TRBD2|TRBJ2-4
CASSLWGGSAKNSQYF
TGTGCCAGCAGCTTGTGGGGGGGATCAGCCAAAAACAGTCAGTACTTC